The source of this TCR beta chain is a study of CD8+CD57+ T cells in acquired aplastic anemia. Study overall: Roughly 3.2 ug was the average amount of DNA from sorted CD4+ and CD8+ cells.

Patients included in sequencing had previously demonstrated CD8+CD57+ cell expansion by flow cytometry. With no exception, the patients had severe acquired aplastic anemia. Blood was sampled before the patients had received any therapy. Genomic DNA was employed as the template in profiling TCR beta VDJ and CDR3. One entry per CDR3 protein, called by TCRdb with MiXCR from the reads. The repertoire holds approximately 300,000 distinct CDR3 sequences, with roughly 59% as singletons. Findings and caveats of the study: Patients and controls shared roughly 30 CD8+ CDR3 sequences, which appeared highly expressed in patients and within their immunodominant clones.

The V end was cut by 6 bases, the J end by 2 bases, with 8 bases between. This CDR3 region has 13 residues. Germline CDR1 is WSHSY and CDR2 is SAAADI. For this clonotype: Its cognate antigen is unknown.

The receptor was derived from a human donor with aplastic anemia. The chain employs TRBV10-2 and TRBJ2-1; the D is unclear. The material sequenced was sorted CD4+, CD8+, or CD8+CD57+ T cells (not recorded which) from PBMCs. CDR3 nucleotides: TGCGCCAGCAGGCAGCCAACCTACAATGAGCAGTTCTTC. Its translation: CASRQPTYNEQFF.